This T cell receptor beta chain was obtained from a study of blood T cell repertoires in COVID-19. Study summary: Material from acute and convalescent COVID-19 was sourced from the United States, Italy and Spain. T cells, B-cell-depleted T cells, or PBMCs supplied cDNA or gDNA.

Germline values: CDR1 SGHRS, CDR2 YFSETQ. The CDR3 is 16 residues long. V was pared by 2 bases and J by 5 bases, with 9 bases of the junction left unmatched. In the source study's methods: Amplified reference gene primers provided the basis for estimating nucleated cell counts. Data came from immunoSEQ multiplex PCR; TCRdb stores just in-frame clones and leaves some out. D and trimming were read from the DNA, whereas the V and J calls and clone size are those reported in that table. The table records tens of thousands of clones, about four fifths of them present only once. The sample taken for sequencing was peripheral blood. The chain has TRBV5-1 and TRBJ2-1; TRBD1 agrees at 8 bases. This TCR came from a human donor in a cohort sampled during active COVID-19. The CDR3 spells CASSLRGQGGDNEQFF. The CDR3 region has the DNA TGCGCCAGCAGCTTACGTGGACAGGGCGGGGACAATGAGCAGTTCTTC.